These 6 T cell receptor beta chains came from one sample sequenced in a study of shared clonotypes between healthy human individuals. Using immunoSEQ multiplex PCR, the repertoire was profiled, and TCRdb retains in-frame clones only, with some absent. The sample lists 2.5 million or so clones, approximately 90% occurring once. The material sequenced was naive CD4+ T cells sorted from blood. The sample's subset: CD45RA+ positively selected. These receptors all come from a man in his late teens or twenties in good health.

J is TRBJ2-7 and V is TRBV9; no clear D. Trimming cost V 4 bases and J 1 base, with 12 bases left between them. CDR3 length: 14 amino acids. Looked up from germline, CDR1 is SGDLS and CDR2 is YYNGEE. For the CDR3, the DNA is TGTGCCAGCAGCCCCTTGGAGCGTTCCTACGAGCAGTACTTC. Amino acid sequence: CASSPLERSYEQYF.

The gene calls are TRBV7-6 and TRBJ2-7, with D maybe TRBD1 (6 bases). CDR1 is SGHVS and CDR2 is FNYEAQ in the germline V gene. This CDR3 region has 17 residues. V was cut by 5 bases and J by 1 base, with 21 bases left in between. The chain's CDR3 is CASSPLAGTKESYEQYF. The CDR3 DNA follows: TGTGCCAGCAGCCCCCTCGCCGGGACAAAAGAGTCCTACGAGCAGTACTTC. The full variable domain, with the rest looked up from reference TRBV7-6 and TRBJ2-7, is GAGVSQSPRYKVTKRGQDVALRCDPISGHVSLYWYRQALGQGPEFLTYFNYEAQQDKSGLPNDRFSAERPEGSISTLTIQRTEQRDSAMYRCASSPLAGTKESYEQYFGPGTRLTVT.

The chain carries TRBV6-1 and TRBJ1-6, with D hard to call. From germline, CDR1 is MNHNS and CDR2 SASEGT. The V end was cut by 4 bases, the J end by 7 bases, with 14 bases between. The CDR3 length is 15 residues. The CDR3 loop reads CASSGTYGGNSPLHF. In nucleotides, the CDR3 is TGTGCCAGCAGTGGTACCTATGGCGGCAATTCACCCCTCCACTTT.

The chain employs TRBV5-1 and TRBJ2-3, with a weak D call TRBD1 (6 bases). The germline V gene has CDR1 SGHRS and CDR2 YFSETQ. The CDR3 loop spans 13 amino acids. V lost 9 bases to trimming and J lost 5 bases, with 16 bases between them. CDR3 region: CATGRDNGDTQYF. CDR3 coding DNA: TGCGCCACCGGCCGGGACAATGGAGATACGCAGTATTTT.

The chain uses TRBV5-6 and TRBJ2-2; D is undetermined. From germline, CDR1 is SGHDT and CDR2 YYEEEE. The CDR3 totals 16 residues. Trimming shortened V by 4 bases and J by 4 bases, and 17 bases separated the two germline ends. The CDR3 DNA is TGTGCCAGCAGCACCACCCACAGTGACCTCACCGGGGAGCTGTTTTTT. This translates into CASSTTHSDLTGELFF.

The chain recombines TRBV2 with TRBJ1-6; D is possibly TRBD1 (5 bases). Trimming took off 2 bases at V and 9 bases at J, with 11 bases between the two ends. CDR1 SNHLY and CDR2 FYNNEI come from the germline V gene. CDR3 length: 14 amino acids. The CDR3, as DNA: TGTGCCAGCAGTGAACAGGGTGTTGTTTCACCCCTCCACTTT. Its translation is CASSEQGVVSPLHF.